The 10 T cell receptor beta chains reported below all come from one sample, sequenced in a study of PD-L1 blockade in urothelial cancer. Sample time point: peripheral blood 6 weeks after treatment start. Clones were read by immunoSEQ multiplex PCR, and TCRdb kept only the in-frame ones, dropping some. The repertoire holds 25,000 to 35,000 clones, about four fifths seen once, with about 3% in the top ten. The material sequenced was PBMCs, taken around atezolizumab (anti-PD-L1) treatment. These receptors were taken from a man between 65 and 79 years old with urothelial cancer.

The V call is TRBV6-5, the J call TRBJ1-2; D is unclear. The V and J ends lost 2 bases and 7 bases respectively, with 20 bases between them. CDR1 is MNHEY and CDR2 is SVGAGI in the germline V gene. The CDR3 sequence is 16 residues long. The CDR3 DNA follows: TGTGCCAGCAGTTACGAGAAGCCCGGCACCTCGGGTGGCTACACCTTC. Translating it yields CASSYEKPGTSGGYTF.

This clone was seen just once. The chain uses TRBV5-1 and TRBJ2-5, with a possible D match to TRBD2 (5 bases). The CDR3 is made up of 13 amino acids. Germline values: CDR1 SGHRS, CDR2 YFSETQ. V lost 0 bases to trimming and J lost 3 bases, with 6 bases between them. DNA of the CDR3: TGCGCCAGCAGCTTGGCGGGGAAAGAGACCCAGTACTTC. Residues: CASSLAGKETQYF.

V usage is TRBV4-3 and J usage is TRBJ1-5; no clear D. V was trimmed by 0 bases and J by 0 bases, leaving 6 bases between them. CDR3 length equals 15 residues. From germline, CDR1 is LGHNA and CDR2 YSLEER. CDR3 DNA sequence: TGCGCCAGCAGCCAAGATCGGGGTAGCAATCAGCCCCAGCATTTT. Translating gives CASSQDRGSNQPQHF.

The chain is built from TRBV28 and TRBJ1-2; TRBD1 agrees at 9 bases. Germline CDR1 reads MDHEN; CDR2 reads SYDVKM. V lost 6 bases and J lost 6; bases outside the gene matches: 8. This CDR3 region has 14 residues. The CDR3 DNA is TGTGCCAGCAGCGAGCCGACAGGGGGGAATGGCTACACCTTC. It encodes CASSEPTGGNGYTF.

This clone was counted between two and nine times. This rearrangement joins TRBV9 to TRBJ2-3, with 7 bases that match TRBD1. In germline, CDR1 is SGDLS, CDR2 YYNGEE. This CDR3 is built from 17 residues. Trimming removed 4 bases from V and 0 bases from J; junction bases left unmatched: 11. The CDR3 DNA reads as TGTGCCAGCAGCCCCCGGGACAGCTCCCTTAGCACAGATACGCAGTATTTT. Translating gives CASSPRDSSLSTDTQYF.

This clone was detected only once. The CDR3, as DNA: TGTGCCAGCACCCGACTCCCCCGGGGTGAGCAGTTCTTC. Protein: CASTRLPRGEQFF. The genes are TRBV2 and TRBJ2-1, with TRBD2 as a possible D gene (5 bases). Germline CDR1 and CDR2: SNHLY and FYNNEI. The CDR3 has 13 residues. The ends were cut back, 7 bases at V and 9 bases at J, with 16 bases in the middle.

The rearrangement uses TRBV5-6 and TRBJ2-7, with a tentative D call TRBD2 (6 bases). V was clipped by 4 bases and J by 4 bases, with 15 bases between them. Germline V CDR1 and CDR2: SGHDT, YYEEEE. This CDR3 spans 14 amino acids. The CDR3 DNA reads as TGTGCCAGCAGCCGACTAGGCTCCCCATACGAGCAGTACTTC. This encodes CASSRLGSPYEQYF.

The chain joins TRBV19 to TRBJ2-2; TRBD2 agrees at 9 bases. Germline assignment: CDR1 LNHDA and CDR2 SQIVND (reference sequence). This CDR3 is built from 14 residues. V trimming: 9 bases; J trimming: 7 bases; junction bases outside the gene matches: 9. For the CDR3, the DNA is TGTGCCAGCCGCTGGGCGGGAGGGAGCGGGGAGCTGTTTTTT. As protein: CASRWAGGSGELFF.

This clone occurred once. The chain links TRBV18 to TRBJ2-2; 8 bases are a match to TRBD2. CDR1 is KGHSH and CDR2 is LQKENI in the germline V gene. This CDR3 region has 16 residues. V lost 2 bases, J lost 7 bases, and 9 bases stayed unmatched. CDR3 residues: CASSPASGGAGGELFF. CDR3 nucleotides: TGTGCCAGCTCACCAGCGAGCGGGGGAGCCGGCGGGGAGCTGTTTTTT.

The rearrangement joins TRBV7-2 to TRBJ2-3; perhaps TRBD2 as D (6 bases). The CDR3 sequence is 16 residues long. Germline V gives CDR1 SGHTA, CDR2 FQGNSA. V dropped 1 base and J dropped 8 bases, with 19 bases sitting between them. CDR3 DNA: TGTGCCAGCAGCTTAGTCGGAGGACGGGAGACGGGTACGCAGTATTTT. Translated, it gives CASSLVGGRETGTQYF.